This T cell receptor beta chain was retrieved from a study of blood T cell repertoires in COVID-19. Categorization into cohorts depended on clinical history that participants reported. Donors of Cohort 3 who recovered were those that had two negative PCRs, clearance, or symptom resolution. Some clones are missing from TCRdb's copy, which holds only in-frame ones; the method was immunoSEQ multiplex PCR. The data show fewer than 350,000 clones, 89% seen once. Trimming cost V 3 bases and J 2 bases, with 8 bases left between them. The CDR3 loop spans 13 amino acids. Germline lookup yields CDR1 SGDLS and CDR2 YYNGEE.

This chain links TRBV9 with TRBJ1-2; no clear D. Source material: PBMCs or T cells enriched from blood (not recorded which). This sequence was found in a middle-aged woman who had recovered from COVID-19. CDR3 coding DNA: TGTGCCAGCAGCGAGGCGGGCAACTATGGCTACACCTTC. Its protein product is CASSEAGNYGYTF.